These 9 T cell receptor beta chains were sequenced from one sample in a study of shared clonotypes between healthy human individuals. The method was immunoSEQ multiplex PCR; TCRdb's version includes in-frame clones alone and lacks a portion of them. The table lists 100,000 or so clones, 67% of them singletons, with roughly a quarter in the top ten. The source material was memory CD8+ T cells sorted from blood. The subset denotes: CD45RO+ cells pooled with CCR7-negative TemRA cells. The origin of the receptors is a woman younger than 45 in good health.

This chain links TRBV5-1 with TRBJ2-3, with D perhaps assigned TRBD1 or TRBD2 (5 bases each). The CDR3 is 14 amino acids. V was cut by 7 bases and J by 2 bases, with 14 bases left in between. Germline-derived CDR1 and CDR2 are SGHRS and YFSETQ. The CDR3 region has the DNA TGCGCCAGCTCTGGGGGAGAAACCACAGATACGCAGTATTTT. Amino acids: CASSGGETTDTQYF.

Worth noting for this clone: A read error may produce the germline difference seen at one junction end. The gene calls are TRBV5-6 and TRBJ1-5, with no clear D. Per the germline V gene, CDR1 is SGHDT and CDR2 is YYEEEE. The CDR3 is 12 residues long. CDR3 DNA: TGTGCCACCAGCAGGAGGGATCAGCCCCAGCATTTT. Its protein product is CATSRRDQPQHF.

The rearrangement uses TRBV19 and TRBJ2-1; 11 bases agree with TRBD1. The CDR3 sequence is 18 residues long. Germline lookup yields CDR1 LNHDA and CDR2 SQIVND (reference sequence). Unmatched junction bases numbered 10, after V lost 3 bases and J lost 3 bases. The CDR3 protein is CASSISSDRGHFYNEQFF. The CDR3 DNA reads TGTGCCAGTAGTATTTCTTCGGACAGGGGGCACTTCTACAATGAGCAGTTCTTC.

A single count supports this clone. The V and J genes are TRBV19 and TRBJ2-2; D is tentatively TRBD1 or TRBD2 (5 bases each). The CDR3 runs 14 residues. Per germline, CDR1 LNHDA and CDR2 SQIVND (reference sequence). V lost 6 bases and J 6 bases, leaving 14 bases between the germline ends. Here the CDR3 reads CASRGPGSAGELFF. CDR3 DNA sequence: TGTGCCAGTAGGGGGCCAGGGAGTGCCGGGGAGCTGTTTTTT.

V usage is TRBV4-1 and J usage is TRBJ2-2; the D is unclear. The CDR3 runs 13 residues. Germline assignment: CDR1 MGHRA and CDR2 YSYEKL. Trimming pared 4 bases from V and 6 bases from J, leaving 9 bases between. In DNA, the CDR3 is TGCGCCAGCAGCCCTGGGAAGGCCGGGGAGCTGTTTTTT. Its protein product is CASSPGKAGELFF.

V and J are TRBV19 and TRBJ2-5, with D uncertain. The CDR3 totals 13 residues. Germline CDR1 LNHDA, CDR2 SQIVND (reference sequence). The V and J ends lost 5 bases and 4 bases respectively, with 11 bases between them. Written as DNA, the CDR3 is TGTGCCAGTAGTTCGGCTACGCCAGAGACCCAGTACTTC. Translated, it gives CASSSATPETQYF.

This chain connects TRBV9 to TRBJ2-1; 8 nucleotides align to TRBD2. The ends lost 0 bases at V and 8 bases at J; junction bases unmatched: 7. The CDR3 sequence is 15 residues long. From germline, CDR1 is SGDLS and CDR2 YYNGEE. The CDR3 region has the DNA TGTGCCAGCAGCGTAGGTAGCGGGACCGTCTATGAGCAGTTCTTC. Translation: CASSVGSGTVYEQFF.

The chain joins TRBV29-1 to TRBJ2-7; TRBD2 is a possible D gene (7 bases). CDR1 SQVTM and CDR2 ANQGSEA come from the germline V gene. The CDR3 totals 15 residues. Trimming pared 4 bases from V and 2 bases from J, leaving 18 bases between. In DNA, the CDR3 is TGCAGCGTTGTCGGGAGGACAGAACGAACCTACGAGCAGTACTTC. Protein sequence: CSVVGRTERTYEQYF.

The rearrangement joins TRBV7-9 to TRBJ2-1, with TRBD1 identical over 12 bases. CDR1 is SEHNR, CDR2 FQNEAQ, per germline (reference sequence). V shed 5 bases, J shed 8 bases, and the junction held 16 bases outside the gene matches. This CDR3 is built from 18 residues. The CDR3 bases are TGTGCCAGCAGCGCGTCCGGGACAGGGGGCTTGCTGAGCGATGAGCAGTTCTTC. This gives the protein CASSASGTGGLLSDEQFF.